One and the same sample provided the 19 T cell receptor beta chains below, sequenced in a study of spatial heterogeneity in lung cancer. Which antigens these TCRs recognize remains unknown. Study results and limitations: It was found that expanded intratumoral alpha and beta TCR counts tracked tumor mutation counts.

Using its own MiXCR run on the 5' RACE reads, TCRdb lists one record per CDR3 protein. The repertoire holds approximately 4,900 distinct CDR3 sequences, with around 30% as singletons. Time point here: sample taken at primary tumor resection. The starting material was lung tumor tissue, obtained at surgery. All receptors come from a female donor with early-stage non-small cell lung cancer.

This clonotype was counted a single time. The chain joins TRBV6-5 to TRBJ2-1; 13 nucleotides agree with TRBD2. CDR3 size: 15 residues. V lost 2 bases, J lost 6 bases, and 1 base stayed unmatched. Germline V gene sequence: CDR1 MNHEY, CDR2 SVGAGI. The DNA for the CDR3 is TGTGCCAGCAGTTACCGGACTAGCGGGGGCAATGAGCAGTTCTTC. Encoded protein: CASSYRTSGGNEQFF.

In the case of this clonotype: It is likely a read error, because the conserved phenylalanine at the end of the CDR3 is missing. Because the CDR3's place on the DNA is in doubt, the DNA is left out and the CDR3 is given as listed by TCRdb. This chain joins TRBV29-1 and TRBJ2-7. The CDR3 spans 11 residues, counting both ends. Germline values: CDR1 SQVTM, CDR2 ANQGSEA. The CDR3 here is CSVEADGRKEL.

Relative to its sample, this clonotype is medium-sized. V usage is TRBV10-3 and J usage is TRBJ1-1, with D hard to call. V shed 4 bases and J shed 11 bases, with 14 bases lying between them. CDR3 length equals 12 residues. Germline V lookup: CDR1 ENHRY, CDR2 SYGVKD. The CDR3 reads CAISATVGNAFF. The CDR3 nucleotides read TGTGCCATCAGTGCCACTGTGGGGAACGCTTTCTTT.

This clonotype was picked up many times. The chain employs TRBV6-1 and TRBJ2-2, with D possibly being TRBD1 (5 bases). Between the trimmed V and J ends, which lost 3 bases and 7 bases, there was a span of 9 bases. The CDR3 has 13 residues. The germline V gene has CDR1 MNHNS and CDR2 SASEGT. The CDR3 DNA reads as TGTGCCAGCAGTGATTGGGGCGGCGGGGAGCTGTTTTTT. Protein sequence: CASSDWGGGELFF.

This clonotype is classed as medium-sized. CDR3 in amino acids: CASSQEGRGSEAFF. The CDR3 region has the DNA TGCGCCAGCAGCCAAGAAGGTAGGGGATCTGAAGCTTTCTTT. J is TRBJ1-1 and V is TRBV4-3; TRBD1 is a possible D gene (5 bases). This CDR3 region has 14 residues. Germline assignment: CDR1 LGHNA and CDR2 YSLEER. Between the trimmed V and J ends, which lost 0 bases and 6 bases, there was a span of 11 bases.

This clonotype was picked up many times. The CDR3 coding sequence is TGCGCCAGCAGCCTTGAGGGGGGAAGCGAGCAGTACTTC. Protein sequence: CASSLEGGSEQYF. The rearrangement links TRBV4-3 to TRBJ2-7; D assignment may be TRBD1 or TRBD2 (6 bases each). Germline V gene lookup returns CDR1 LGHNA and CDR2 YSLEER. The CDR3 totals 13 residues. The V end lost 4 bases, the J end lost 6 bases, and 13 bases lay between the germline ends.

This clonotype is termed medium-sized. The chain joins TRBV20-1 to TRBJ2-7; 9 nucleotides match TRBD2. This CDR3 region has 15 residues. J lost 3 bases, V lost 4 bases, and 10 bases had no gene match. Germline CDR1 and CDR2: DFQATT and SNEGSKA (reference sequence). The CDR3 coding sequence is TGCAGTGCTACACGGCGGGGGGGCCTCAGCTACGAGCAGTACTTC. Translation: CSATRRGGLSYEQYF.

This clonotype was detected ten times or more. This chain joins TRBV4-2 and TRBJ2-6, with a possible D match to TRBD1 (5 bases). V gave up 4 bases and J gave up 3 bases, with 13 bases separating them. The CDR3 is 16 amino acids. Germline assignment: CDR1 LGHNA and CDR2 YNFKEQ. CDR3 bases: TGTGCCAGCAGCCCGGTAGGGGCGCTTGGGGCCAACGTCCTGACTTTC. Protein product: CASSPVGALGANVLTF.

V and J are TRBV10-3 and TRBJ2-3, with 14 nucleotides matching TRBD2. CDR1 is ENHRY and CDR2 is SYGVKD in the germline V gene. The trim removed 4 bases at V and 6 bases at J, leaving 12 bases unmatched. This CDR3 contains 18 residues. The CDR3 DNA is TGTGCCATCAGTGCAACCCCGGGACTAGCGGGAGAGGGGGATACGCAGTATTTT. Translating gives CAISATPGLAGEGDTQYF.

This clonotype appeared many times. This chain connects TRBV5-1 to TRBJ1-1, with a weak D call TRBD1 (5 bases). The CDR3 contains 15 residues. Germline values: CDR1 SGHRS, CDR2 YFSETQ. Trimming shortened V by 0 bases and J by 4 bases, and 13 bases separated the two germline ends. The CDR3 nucleotides are TGCGCCAGCAGCTTGGATTCCAGGGTGGGCACTGAAGCTTTCTTT. This translates into CASSLDSRVGTEAFF.

The chain has TRBV20-1 and TRBJ1-5, with TRBD1 as a possible D gene (5 bases). Germline lookup yields CDR1 DFQATT and CDR2 SNEGSKA (reference sequence). The CDR3 contains 13 residues. Deletions cut 4 bases from V and 7 bases from J, with 14 bases between. The CDR3 nucleotides are TGCAGTGCTAACGACAGATCACAGCAGCCCCAGCATTTT. Translated: CSANDRSQQPQHF.

The chain carries TRBV28 and TRBJ1-4; D gene unclear. Germline V gene sequence: CDR1 MDHEN, CDR2 SYDVKM. This CDR3 spans 12 amino acids. The ends were cut back, 8 bases at V and 6 bases at J, with 10 bases in the middle. The CDR3 loop reads CASGTTYEKLFF. Here the CDR3 DNA reads TGTGCCAGCGGTACCACATATGAAAAACTGTTTTTT.

This clonotype is medium-sized within its sample. In DNA form, the CDR3 reads TGTGCCAGCAGCTTCCCGGGACCGAACGAGCAGTACTTC. Protein sequence: CASSFPGPNEQYF. The genes are TRBV7-9 and TRBJ2-7; possibly TRBD1 or TRBD2 for D (5 bases each). CDR3 length equals 13 residues. Germline V gene sequence: CDR1 SEHNR, CDR2 FQNEAQ (reference sequence). V lost 3 bases to trimming and J lost 5 bases, with 11 bases between them.

This clonotype has a handful of counts. The chain couples TRBV28 to TRBJ2-3, with D tentatively TRBD1 (5 bases). CDR3 length equals 14 residues. V was trimmed by 2 bases and J by 2 bases, leaving 8 bases between them. Germline V gives CDR1 MDHEN, CDR2 SYDVKM. CDR3 loop: CASSLGGHTDTQYF. The CDR3 DNA sequence: TGTGCCAGCAGTTTAGGCGGACACACAGATACGCAGTATTTT. Supplemented by reference TRBV28 and TRBJ2-3, the full variable domain reads DVKVTQSSRYLVKRTGEKVFLECVQDMDHENMFWYRQDPGLGLRLIYFSYDVKMKEKGDIPEGYSVSREKKERFSLILESASTNQTSMYLCASSLGGHTDTQYFGPGTRLTVL.

CDR3 DNA: TGCAGTGCTAGAGATCGTGTTAGCGGACAAGAGACCCAGTACTTC. It codes for CSARDRVSGQETQYF. The gene calls are TRBV20-1 and TRBJ2-5; TRBD2 might be the D (6 bases). The CDR3 extends over 15 amino acids. The V end was cut by 0 bases, the J end by 2 bases, with 13 bases between. Germline V CDR1 and CDR2: DFQATT, SNEGSKA (reference sequence).

The chain joins TRBV20-1 to TRBJ2-3, with D possibly being TRBD1 (5 bases). Germline V lookup: CDR1 DFQATT, CDR2 SNEGSKA (reference sequence). Trimming shortened V by 3 bases and J by 2 bases, and 15 bases separated the two germline ends. There are 15 residues in the CDR3. The CDR3 region is CSASGAVRHTDTQYF. In nucleotides, the CDR3 is TGCAGTGCTAGTGGGGCGGTTCGTCACACAGATACGCAGTATTTT.

The chain is built from TRBV10-3 and TRBJ2-1; unclear D gene. This CDR3 is built from 13 residues. The germline gives CDR1 ENHRY, CDR2 SYGVKD. The V and J ends lost 3 bases and 0 bases respectively, with 3 bases between them. The CDR3 reads CAISEDSYNEQFF. Written as DNA, the CDR3 is TGTGCCATCAGTGAAGACTCCTACAATGAGCAGTTCTTC.

This clonotype was picked up many times. The chain carries TRBV10-3 and TRBJ2-2; TRBD2 matches 8 bases. The junction had 14 bases not matched to a gene; V was cut back by 4 bases and J by 7 bases. The CDR3 spans 17 residues. Germline V CDR1 and CDR2: ENHRY, SYGVKD. The DNA of the CDR3 is TGTGCCATCAGTGGCGGACAACTAGCGGAATCTATCGGGGAGCTGTTTTTT. Its protein product is CAISGGQLAESIGELFF.

V is TRBV21-1 and J is TRBJ2-1. TRBV21-1 is a known pseudogene. The CDR3 is 12 residues long. The CDR3 sequence: CASNLLDNEQFF. In DNA form, the CDR3 reads TGTGCCAGCAATCTACTCGACAATGAGCAGTTCTTC.